This T cell receptor (beta chain) was sequenced for a study of vaccination and CD4 T cells after COVID-19. At the level of the study: Cultures that served as controls received a CEFX pool, an HIV-1 Nef pool, or no peptide.

Cultured CD4+ T cell DNA was sequenced using the Oncomine TCR Beta short-read assay. TCRdb recomputed calls from the PCR reads with MiXCR, one row per CDR3 protein. The table has some 8,600 distinct CDR3 sequences, roughly 60% seen once. Treatment meaning: approximately nine-day PBMC culture with coronavirus spike peptide pools or control peptides (ViraFEST assay). There were positive PCR dates ranging from March to December 2020, all predating US Alpha, Beta and Delta variants. This clonotype was found a few times. Its antigen remains unknown. Trimming stripped 8 bases from V and 7 bases from J, with 23 bases between. The CDR3 has 15 residues. Germline V gene lookup returns CDR1 SGHTA and CDR2 FQGNSA.

The sequencing sample was made of CD4+ T cells from blood, cultured in vitro. The chain couples TRBV7-2 to TRBJ1-2; tentative D call: TRBD1 (5 bases). This clonotype was sampled from a human donor who had recovered from COVID-19. The CDR3 sequence: CASSSFGPGVGGYTF. DNA of the CDR3: TGTGCCAGCTCTTCCTTCGGCCCGGGGGTAGGTGGCTACACCTTC.